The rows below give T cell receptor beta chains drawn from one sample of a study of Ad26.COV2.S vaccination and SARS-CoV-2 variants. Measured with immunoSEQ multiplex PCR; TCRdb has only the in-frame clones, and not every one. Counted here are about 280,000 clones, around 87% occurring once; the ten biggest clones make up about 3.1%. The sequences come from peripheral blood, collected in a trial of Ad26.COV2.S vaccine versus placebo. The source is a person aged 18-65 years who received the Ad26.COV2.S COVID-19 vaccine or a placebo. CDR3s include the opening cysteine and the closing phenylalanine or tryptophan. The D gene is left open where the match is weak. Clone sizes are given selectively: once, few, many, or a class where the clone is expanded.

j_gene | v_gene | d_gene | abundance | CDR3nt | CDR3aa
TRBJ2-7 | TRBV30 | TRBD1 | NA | TGTGCCTGGGGGACAGCCTACGAGCAGTACTTC | CAWGTAYEQYF
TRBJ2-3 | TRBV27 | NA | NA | TGTGCCAGCAGTTCTCTGAGCCCTTCAGATACGCAGTATTTT | CASSSLSPSDTQYF
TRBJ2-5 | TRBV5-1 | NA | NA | TGCGCCACCAAAATACAGGAGCAAGAGACCCAGTACTTC | CATKIQEQETQYF
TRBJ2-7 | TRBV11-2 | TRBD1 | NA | TGTGCCAGCAGCTTAAGGGACAGGGCGGACGAGCAGTACTTC | CASSLRDRADEQYF
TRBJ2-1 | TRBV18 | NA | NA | TGTGCCAGCTCACCATTGGCGGGGTTCTCCTACAATGAGCAGTTCTTC | CASSPLAGFSYNEQFF
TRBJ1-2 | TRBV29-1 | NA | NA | TGCAGCGTTGAAGCGGGAGCAGGGGCGTATGGCTACACCTTC | CSVEAGAGAYGYTF
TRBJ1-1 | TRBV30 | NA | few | TGTGCCTGGAGTGTGAAAACAGGAGCTTTCTTT | CAWSVKTGAFF
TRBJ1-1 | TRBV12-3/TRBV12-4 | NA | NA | TGTGCCAGCAGCCTGACCGGTAGGGCTTTCTTT | CASSLTGRAFF
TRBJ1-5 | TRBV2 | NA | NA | TGTGCCAGCAGTGGCGACGGGAACAATCAGCCCCAGCATTTT | CASSGDGNNQPQHF
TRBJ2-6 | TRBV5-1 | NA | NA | TGCGCCAGCAGCCGCGACAACTCTGGGGCCAACGTCCTGACTTTC | CASSRDNSGANVLTF
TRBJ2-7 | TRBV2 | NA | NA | TGTGCCAGCAGTGAATACTCCTTAGAGCAGTACTTC | CASSEYSLEQYF
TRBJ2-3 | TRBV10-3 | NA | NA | TGTGCCATCAGTGAGTACAGGTCTGATACGCAGTATTTT | CAISEYRSDTQYF
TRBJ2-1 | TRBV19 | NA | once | TGTGCCAGTAGGGCGAGGGGGGCCGGGAGCTCCTACAATGAGCAGTTCTTC | CASRARGAGSSYNEQFF
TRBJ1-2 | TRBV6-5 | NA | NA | TGTGCCAGCTCCCCAGGGTCCCTTAACTATGGCTACACCTTC | CASSPGSLNYGYTF
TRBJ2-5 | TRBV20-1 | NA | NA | TGCAGTGCTAGTTCCGGGCAAGAGACCCAGTACTTC | CSASSGQETQYF
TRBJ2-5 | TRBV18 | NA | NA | TGTGCCAGCTCACCAGACTTGGGACCCCAAGAGACCCAGTACTTC | CASSPDLGPQETQYF
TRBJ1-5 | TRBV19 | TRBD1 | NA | TGTGCCAGTAGGTCAGGGGGCGCAGGGCAGCCCCAGCATTTT | CASRSGGAGQPQHF
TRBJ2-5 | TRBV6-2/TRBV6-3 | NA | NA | TGTGCCAGCAGTTACTCTTCATTTTGGCACCGGATACAAGAGACCCAGTACTTC | CASSYSSFWHRIQETQYF
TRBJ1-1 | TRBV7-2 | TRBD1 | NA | TGTGCCAGCAGCTTAGTCCCAGGGGGCCTAACTGAAGCTTTCTTT | CASSLVPGGLTEAFF
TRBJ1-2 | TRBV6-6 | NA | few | TGTGCCAGCAGTGGATTACAGAAACTCTATGGCTACACCTTC | CASSGLQKLYGYTF
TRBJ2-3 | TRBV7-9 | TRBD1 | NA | TGTGCCAGCAGCCCGTCAAAGGGACAGAAACCAGATACGCAGTATTTT | CASSPSKGQKPDTQYF
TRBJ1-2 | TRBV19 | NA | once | TGTGCCAGTAGCCAGGGAGTCGGTGGCTACACCTTC | CASSQGVGGYTF
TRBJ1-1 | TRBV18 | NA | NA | TGTGCCAGCTCACCACTTTCATCGGGACAATCGAACACTGAAGCTTTCTTT | CASSPLSSGQSNTEAFF
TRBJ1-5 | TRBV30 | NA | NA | TGTGCCTGGAGCACCCCCGGGGCACAGGCACGGCAGCCCCAGCATTTT | CAWSTPGAQARQPQHF
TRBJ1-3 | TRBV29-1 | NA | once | TGCAGCGTTGAGGTCAGAGGAAACACCATATATTTT | CSVEVRGNTIYF
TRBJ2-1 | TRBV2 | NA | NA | TGTGCCAGCAGTGAGAGGTTACAGTCCTCCTACAATGAGCAGTTCTTC | CASSERLQSSYNEQFF
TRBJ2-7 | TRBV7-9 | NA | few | TGTGCCAGCAGCTTGATGACAGCTAGCTACGAGCAGTACTTC | CASSLMTASYEQYF
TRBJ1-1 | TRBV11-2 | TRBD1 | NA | TGTGCCAGCAGACCTATTGCAGGGGGCCAGAACACTGAAGCTTTCTTT | CASRPIAGGQNTEAFF
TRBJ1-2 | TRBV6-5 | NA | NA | TGTGCCAGCAGTTACTCGTTCAGCTATGGCTACACCTTC | CASSYSFSYGYTF
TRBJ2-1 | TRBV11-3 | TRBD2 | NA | TGTGCCAGCAGCCCGGGGGGAAGCGGGGTGGTCTTC | CASSPGGSGVVF
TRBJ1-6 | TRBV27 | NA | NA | TGTGCCAGCAGTTGGGGACTGAATTCACCCCTCCACTTT | CASSWGLNSPLHF
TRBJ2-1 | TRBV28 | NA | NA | TGTGCCAGCAGTTTTCTGGGGGACCGCAATGAGCAGTTCTTC | CASSFLGDRNEQFF
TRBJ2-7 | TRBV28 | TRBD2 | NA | TGTGCCAGCAGTTCTCCAGGACTAGCGAGGCCGGGGGAGCAGTACTTC | CASSSPGLARPGEQYF
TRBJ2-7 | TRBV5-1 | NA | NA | TGCGCCAGCAGATTGACAGGTCTCGACGAGCAGTACTTC | CASRLTGLDEQYF
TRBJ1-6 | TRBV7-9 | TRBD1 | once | TGTGCCAGCAGCTTATCTGGACAGGGTTCCTCACCCCTCCACTTT | CASSLSGQGSSPLHF
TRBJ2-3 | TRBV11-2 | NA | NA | TGTGCCAGCAGCTCCATCCCTAGCACAGATACGCAGTATTTT | CASSSIPSTDTQYF
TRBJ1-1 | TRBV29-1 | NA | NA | TGCAGCGTTGAAAAGGATCCAGGCCAGCCTGAAGCTTTCTTT | CSVEKDPGQPEAFF
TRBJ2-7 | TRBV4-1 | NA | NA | TGCGCCAGCAGCCAACTAACCCATACCCTTTACGAGCAGTACTTC | CASSQLTHTLYEQYF
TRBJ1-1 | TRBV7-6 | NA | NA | TGTGCCAGCAGCTTAGGGGTGGCAGAGAGCATGAACACTGAAGCTTTCTTT | CASSLGVAESMNTEAFF
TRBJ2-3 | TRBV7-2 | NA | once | TGTGCCAGCAGCTTTCTGGCGGGTTACAACACAGATACGCAGTATTTT | CASSFLAGYNTDTQYF
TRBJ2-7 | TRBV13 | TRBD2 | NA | TGTGCCAGCAGCCCTCTGGGTAAAGCGGGGTACTACGAGCAGTACTTC | CASSPLGKAGYYEQYF
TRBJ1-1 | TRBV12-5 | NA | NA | TGTGCTAGTGTTCCTTCCGGGGGGCGGAACACTGAAGCTTTCTTT | CASVPSGGRNTEAFF
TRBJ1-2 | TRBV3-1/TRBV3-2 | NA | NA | TGTGCCAGCAGCCACCTGACAGGCGGATCCTATGGCTACACCTTC | CASSHLTGGSYGYTF
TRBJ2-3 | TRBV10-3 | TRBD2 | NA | TGTGCCATCAGTGAGCCGGGAGGAGGGGATACGCAGTATTTT | CAISEPGGGDTQYF
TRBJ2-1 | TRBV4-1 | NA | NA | TGCGCCAGCAGCCAAGGGGGGGTACTAGCTTACAATGAGCAGTTCTTC | CASSQGGVLAYNEQFF
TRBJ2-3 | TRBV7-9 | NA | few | TGTGCCAGCAGCTCCTCTATAACCTCTAGCACAGATACGCAGTATTTT | CASSSSITSSTDTQYF
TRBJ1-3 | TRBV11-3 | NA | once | TGTGCCAGCCCACCTGGTAAGGGCCGCTCTGGAAACACCATATATTTT | CASPPGKGRSGNTIYF
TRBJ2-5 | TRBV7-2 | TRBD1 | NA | TGTGCCAGCAGCTTGGACAGGCAAGAGACCCAGTACTTC | CASSLDRQETQYF
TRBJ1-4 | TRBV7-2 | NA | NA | TGTGCCAGCAGCTTAGGTTGGGGGGGCGCTAATGAAAAACTGTTTTTT | CASSLGWGGANEKLFF
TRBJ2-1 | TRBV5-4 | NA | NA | TGTGCCAGCAGCGAGCCAGGGAAGGAGCAGTTCTTC | CASSEPGKEQFF
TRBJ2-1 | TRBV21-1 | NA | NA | TGTGCCAGCAGCACCACTATCCTAGTCCTAGCCATGGTCTCATCGCATGAGCAGTTCTTC | CASSTTILVLAMVSSHEQFF
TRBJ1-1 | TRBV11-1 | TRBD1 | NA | TGTGCCAGCAGCCTGTGGGGACAGGGTCGGGAGACTGAAGCTTTCTTT | CASSLWGQGRETEAFF
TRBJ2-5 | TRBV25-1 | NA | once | TGTGCCAGCAGTGGGGCCCAGGGTAGGGAGACCCAGTACTTC | CASSGAQGRETQYF
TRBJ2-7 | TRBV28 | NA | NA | TGTGCCAGCAGTCCCAGGGGAAGCAGGGGATCTTGGGACGAGCAGTACTTC | CASSPRGSRGSWDEQYF
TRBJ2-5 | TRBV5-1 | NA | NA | TGCGCCAGCAGCCTGGGGTACCAAGAGACCCAGTACTTC | CASSLGYQETQYF
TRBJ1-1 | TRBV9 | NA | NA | TGTGCCAGCAGCCCCCCGACGGGGGTCGCGAACACTGAAGCTTTCTTT | CASSPPTGVANTEAFF
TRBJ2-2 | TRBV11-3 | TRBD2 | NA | TGTGCCAGCAGCTCGGGACTAGCGGGAGCGGGGGAGCTGTTTTTT | CASSSGLAGAGELFF
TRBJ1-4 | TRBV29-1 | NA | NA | TGCAGCGTTACCCGGGGTAATGAAAAACTGTTTTTT | CSVTRGNEKLFF